Shown below are 19 T cell receptor beta chains from a single sample sequenced in a study of cytotoxic CD8 clonotypes in ibrutinib-treated CLL. The repertoire was sequenced with immunoSEQ multiplex PCR; TCRdb's copy has only in-frame clones and lacks some. The sample carries 120,000 to 150,000 clones, about 72% recorded once. This material consisted of PBMCs, taken after 12 months of ibrutinib treatment. The receptor set was obtained from a human donor with chronic lymphocytic leukemia.

This clone was seen a handful of times. The rearrangement joins TRBV27 to TRBJ1-5, with 8 nucleotides matching TRBD1. The V gene end was trimmed by 6 bases and the J gene end by 0 bases; junction bases not matched to a gene: 10. This CDR3 is built from 17 residues. Germline V gives CDR1 MNHEY, CDR2 SMNVEV (reference sequence). The CDR3 DNA reads TGTGCCAGCAGCCGTTTTCAGGGGGCGGGTAGCAATCAGCCCCAGCATTTT. It encodes CASSRFQGAGSNQPQHF.

A few counts support this clone. The chain combines TRBV27 with TRBJ1-1; tentatively, D is TRBD1 (6 bases). With 3 bases removed from V and 5 bases from J, the gap between germline ends came to 16 bases. The CDR3 loop spans 15 amino acids. Per the germline V gene, CDR1 is MNHEY and CDR2 is SMNVEV (reference sequence). CDR3 sequence (DNA): TGTGCCAGCAGTTTTGGTACAGGGAGGAATACTGAAGCTTTCTTT. Protein: CASSFGTGRNTEAFF.

V gene TRBV7-2 combines with J gene TRBJ2-1; D is ambiguous. Trimming removed 7 bases from V and 4 bases from J, with 17 bases in between. There are 15 residues in the CDR3. CDR1 SGHTA and CDR2 FQGNSA come from the germline V gene. The CDR3 bases are TGTGCCAGCACCCCCGGACGAAGTCGGTACAATGAGCAGTTCTTC. As protein: CASTPGRSRYNEQFF.

This clone was detected a few times. The V gene is TRBV7-9, the J gene TRBJ1-2; a weak D match, TRBD1 (6 bases). The CDR3 spans 15 residues. V lost 1 base and J 2 bases, leaving 11 bases between the germline ends. CDR1 and CDR2 (germline): SEHNR, FQNEAQ (reference sequence). CDR3 amino acids: CASSLGTAGNYGYTF. In nucleotides, the CDR3 is TGTGCCAGCAGCTTAGGGACAGCAGGAAACTATGGCTACACCTTC.

Details on this clone: One junction end does not reproduce the germline sequence, and a read error may be involved. This sequence joins TRBV7-9 and TRBJ1-2; the D is unclear. This CDR3 region has 14 residues. Germline loops: CDR1 SEHNR, CDR2 FQNEAQ (reference sequence). DNA for the CDR3: TGCGCCAGCAGCCAAGACCGGCTAACTGGTGGCTACACCTTC. It specifies CASSQDRLTGGYTF.

The chain recombines TRBV5-1 with TRBJ1-2, with no clear D. V was clipped by 5 bases and J by 5 bases, with 10 bases between them. The germline V gene has CDR1 SGHRS and CDR2 YFSETQ. The CDR3 totals 12 residues. CDR3 nucleotide sequence: TGCGCCAGCAGGGAGACGGAGTATGGCTACACCTTC. Protein: CASRETEYGYTF.

This clone was observed a few times. The rearrangement joins TRBV30 to TRBJ2-2, with D hard to call. V dropped 0 bases and J dropped 7 bases, with 3 bases sitting between them. There are 11 residues in the CDR3. The germline V gene encodes CDR1 GTSNPN and CDR2 SVGIG (reference sequence). The CDR3: CAWSVGGELFF. Here the CDR3 DNA reads TGTGCCTGGAGTGTAGGCGGGGAGCTGTTTTTT.

The J gene is TRBJ2-4, the V gene TRBV6-5, with 7 bases lining up with TRBD2. V lost 4 bases, J lost 1 base, and 4 bases stayed unmatched. The V gene's germline CDR1 is MNHEY and CDR2 SVGAGI. The CDR3 has 15 residues. The CDR3 DNA follows: TGTGCCAGCAGTTCCGGACTAGGTGCCAAAAACATTCAGTACTTC. Translated, it gives CASSSGLGAKNIQYF.

The V gene is TRBV27, the J gene TRBJ1-5, with a tentative D call TRBD1 (6 bases). The CDR3 has 15 residues. Trimming removed 5 bases at V and 7 bases at J, with 18 bases between. Germline CDR1 reads MNHEY; CDR2 reads SMNVEV (reference sequence). DNA of the CDR3: TGTGCCAGCAGTACCACATGGGGGGCGGAACAGCCCCAGCATTTT. Protein: CASSTTWGAEQPQHF.

This sequence joins TRBV7-2 and TRBJ2-5, with 10 bases aligning to TRBD2. V lost 3 bases and J lost 2; bases outside the gene matches: 3. This CDR3 is 15 amino acids long. Germline V CDR1 and CDR2: SGHTA, FQGNSA. CDR3 residues: CASSFQRGGQETQYF. The DNA of the CDR3 is TGTGCCAGCAGCTTCCAGCGGGGGGGGCAAGAGACCCAGTACTTC.

The chain employs TRBV4-2 and TRBJ1-4; D might be TRBD1 (6 bases). CDR1 and CDR2 from the germline V gene are LGHNA and YNFKEQ. V was pared by 0 bases and J by 3 bases, with 11 bases between. The length of the CDR3 is 16 residues. This CDR3 is CASSQDPGAPNEKLFF. The CDR3 coding sequence is TGTGCCAGCAGCCAAGATCCGGGGGCTCCTAATGAAAAACTGTTTTTT.

The chain carries TRBV10-3 and TRBJ2-7, with TRBD1 matching over 7 bases. The CDR3 is 14 residues long. In germline, CDR1 is ENHRY, CDR2 SYGVKD. Trimming cost V 3 bases and J 1 base; bases outside gene matches: 3. In DNA form, the CDR3 reads TGTGCCATCAGTGATGCGACAGGGTCCTACGAGCAGTACTTC. Protein: CAISDATGSYEQYF.

The J gene is TRBJ2-1, the V gene TRBV28, with D possibly being TRBD2 (6 bases). This CDR3 has 16 amino acids. Trimming removed 6 bases at V and 3 bases at J, with 18 bases between. Germline loops: CDR1 MDHEN, CDR2 SYDVKM. CDR3 in amino acids: CASSFLSLGGYNEQFF. The CDR3 nucleotides read TGTGCCAGCAGCTTCCTTAGCTTGGGGGGCTACAATGAGCAGTTCTTC.

This clone came up a few times. This chain joins TRBV6-1 and TRBJ1-5; D uncertain. Germline CDR1 reads MNHNS; CDR2 reads SASEGT. Deletions cut 3 bases from V and 9 bases from J, with 6 bases between. This CDR3 has 11 residues. The CDR3 sequence is CASSDDLPQHF. The CDR3, as DNA: TGTGCCAGCAGTGATGATTTGCCCCAGCATTTT.

This clone showed up just a few times. The J gene is TRBJ1-1, the V gene TRBV2; no firm D call. V shed 3 bases and J shed 1 base, with 3 bases lying between them. Germline lookup yields CDR1 SNHLY and CDR2 FYNNEI. The CDR3 totals 12 residues. CDR3 sequence (DNA): TGTGCCAGCAGTGATTGGAACACTGAAGCTTTCTTT. Its translation: CASSDWNTEAFF. The full variable domain, completed using reference TRBV2 and TRBJ1-1, is EPEVTQTPSHQVTQMGQEVILRCVPISNHLYFYWYRQILGQKVEFLVSFYNNEISEKSEIFDDQFSVERPDGSNFTLKIRSTKLEDSAMYFCASSDWNTEAFFGQGTRLTVV.

This sequence joins TRBV9 and TRBJ2-1, with 16 bases lining up with TRBD2. The CDR3 runs 20 residues. Germline V gene data show CDR1 as SGDLS and CDR2 as YYNGEE. V shed 4 bases and J 4 bases; nucleotides not matched to a gene: 14. CDR3 bases: TGTGCCAGCAGCACCACAGGGGGACTAGCGGGAGGGCCATCTTACAATGAGCAGTTCTTC. Translation gives CASSTTGGLAGGPSYNEQFF.

J is TRBJ2-7 and V is TRBV4-1, with 10 bases lining up with TRBD1. The CDR3 spans 15 residues. The germline V gene has CDR1 MGHRA and CDR2 YSYEKL. The V and J ends lost 0 bases and 3 bases, in that order; junction bases with no gene match: 2. The chain's CDR3 is CASSQERTGGYEQYF. The DNA of the CDR3 is TGCGCCAGCAGCCAAGAGAGGACAGGGGGCTACGAGCAGTACTTC.

The genes are TRBV15 and TRBJ1-4; unclear D gene. Deletions cut 1 base from V and 6 bases from J, with 15 bases between. Germline loops: CDR1 LNHNV, CDR2 YYDKDF (reference sequence). There are 16 residues in the CDR3. The CDR3, as DNA: TGTGCCACCAGCAGAGGTGGATCCGACCTCCATGAAAAACTGTTTTTT. Translation gives CATSRGGSDLHEKLFF. Based on the CDR3 plus reference TRBV15 and TRBJ1-4, the full variable domain is DAMVIQNPRYQVTQFGKPVTLSCSQTLNHNVMYWYQQKSSQAPKLLFHYYDKDFNNEADTPDNFQSRRPNTSFCFLDIRSPGLGDTAMYLCATSRGGSDLHEKLFFGSGTQLSVL.

This rearrangement joins TRBV5-8 to TRBJ1-2; D not resolved. The germline gives CDR1 SGHTS, CDR2 YDEGEE. This CDR3 has 16 residues. V was shortened by 4 bases and J by 2 bases, with 18 bases between the two germline ends. For the CDR3, the DNA is TGTGCCAGCAGCCCGCTCTCGGGCGGATTAAACTATGGCTACACCTTC. It translates to CASSPLSGGLNYGYTF.